This TCR beta chain stems from a study of blood T cell repertoires in COVID-19. Libraries were prepared by immunoSEQ multiplex PCR; TCRdb keeps only in-frame clonotypes and omits some of them. The repertoire includes around 62,000 clones, about 90% of them detected once, and roughly 43% sits in the top ten. The V gene's germline CDR1 is MNHNY and CDR2 SVGAGI (reference sequence). This CDR3 has 12 residues. Trimming pared 5 bases from V and 8 bases from J, leaving 12 bases between. The material sequenced was peripheral blood. The chain combines TRBV6-6 with TRBJ1-2; no firm D call. The sequence derives from a woman aged 55 to 70 with COVID-19, enrolled during active disease. The CDR3 protein is CASSLRLSGYTF. DNA of the CDR3: TGTGCCAGCAGTCTTCGTCTCTCCGGCTACACCTTC.